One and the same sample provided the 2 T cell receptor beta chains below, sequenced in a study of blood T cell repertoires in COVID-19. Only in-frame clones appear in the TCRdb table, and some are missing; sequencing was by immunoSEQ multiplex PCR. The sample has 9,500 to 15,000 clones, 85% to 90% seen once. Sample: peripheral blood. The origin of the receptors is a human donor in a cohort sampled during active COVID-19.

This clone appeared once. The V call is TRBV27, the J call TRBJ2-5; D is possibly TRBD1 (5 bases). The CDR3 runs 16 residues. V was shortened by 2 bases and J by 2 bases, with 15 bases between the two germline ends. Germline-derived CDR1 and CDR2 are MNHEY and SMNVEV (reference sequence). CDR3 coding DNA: TGTGCCAGCAGTTTAATGGCAGGGTCCCGGCAAGAGACCCAGTACTTC. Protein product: CASSLMAGSRQETQYF.

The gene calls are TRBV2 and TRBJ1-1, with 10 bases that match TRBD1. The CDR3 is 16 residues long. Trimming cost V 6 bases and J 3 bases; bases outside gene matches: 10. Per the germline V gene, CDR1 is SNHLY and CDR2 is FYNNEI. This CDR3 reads CASRRTGGAGDTEAFF. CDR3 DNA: TGTGCCAGCAGACGGACAGGGGGGGCAGGAGACACTGAAGCTTTCTTT.